This T cell receptor beta chain was profiled in a study of metastatic and nonmetastatic thyroid tumors. Every patient was untreated before thyroid surgery. Overall study results and limits: The study reportedly found significantly higher TCR beta diversity in malignant thyroid tumors than benign nodules, in blood and tumor.

Worth noting for this clone: Its antigen is still unknown.

Using MiXCR, TCRdb re-called clones from the PCR reads. Here the sample spans 6,900 or so clones, 31% being singletons. CDR1 and CDR2 from the germline V gene are MDHEN and SYDVKM. Trimming at V came to 5 bases and at J to 0 bases, leaving 4 bases not matched to a gene. The CDR3 consists of 16 residues. The receptor was isolated from a female donor with papillary thyroid cancer or a benign thyroid nodule (not recorded which). Some clones in this sample may be carry-over from other donors' samples. This rearrangement joins TRBV28 to TRBJ2-6; 7 bases are shared with TRBD2. Material: tumor tissue. The chain's CDR3 is CASSRDYSSGANVLTF. CDR3 nucleotides: TGTGCCAGCAGTCGGGACTACAGCTCTGGGGCCAACGTCCTGACTTTC. The complete variable domain, with remaining parts taken from reference TRBV28 and TRBJ2-6, reads DVKVTQSSRYLVKRTGEKVFLECVQDMDHENMFWYRQDPGLGLRLIYFSYDVKMKEKGDIPEGYSVSREKKERFSLILESASTNQTSMYLCASSRDYSSGANVLTFGAGSRLTVL.